What follows are 27 T cell receptor beta chains derived from one specimen sequenced in a study of early T cells in non-severe SARS-CoV-2 infection. MiXCR, run by TCRdb on the 5' RACE reads, gives a single entry per CDR3 protein. The sample contains about 77,000 distinct CDR3 sequences, about 16% of which appear only once. Sequencing was performed on whole blood. The receptors were gathered from an adult who was a healthcare worker with PCR-confirmed SARS-CoV-2 infection or an uninfected control (not recorded which).

This clonotype has a count of ten or more. V and J are TRBV5-1 and TRBJ2-5; D uncertain. Germline CDR1 reads SGHRS; CDR2 reads YFSETQ. Trimming removed 4 bases from V and 2 bases from J, with 15 bases in between. CDR3 size: 15 residues. CDR3 coding DNA: TGCGCCAGCAGCCCGACCGACGGTACTCAAGAGACCCAGTACTTC. Protein sequence: CASSPTDGTQETQYF.

This clonotype was seen at least ten times. V gene TRBV19 combines with J gene TRBJ2-7, with D uncertain. Germline CDR1 reads LNHDA; CDR2 reads SQIVND (reference sequence). The CDR3 contains 13 residues. V lost 4 bases and J lost 6, with 13 bases in between. The CDR3 DNA follows: TGTGCCAGTAGTAGCCTGACGGCAGGCGAGCAGTACTTC. Amino acid sequence: CASSSLTAGEQYF.

This clonotype was seen a few times. The gene calls are TRBV20-1 and TRBJ2-3; tentative D call: TRBD2 (5 bases). Per the germline V gene, CDR1 is DFQATT and CDR2 is SNEGSKA (reference sequence). V was trimmed by 1 base and J by 5 bases, leaving 19 bases between them. The CDR3 spans 16 residues. The CDR3 sequence is CSARVQRLTGGDTQYF. In DNA, the CDR3 is TGCAGTGCTAGAGTTCAGCGACTAACCGGAGGAGATACGCAGTATTTT.

The rearrangement links TRBV12-3 or TRBV12-4 to TRBJ2-7; D possibly corresponds to TRBD2 (5 bases). V lost 8 bases to trimming and J lost 7 bases, with 18 bases between them. CDR3 length: 13 amino acids. The CDR3 protein is CASHGEGPGEQYF. CDR3 in DNA: TGTGCCAGCCACGGAGAGGGCCCGGGGGAGCAGTACTTC.

The rearrangement joins TRBV30 to TRBJ2-4; the D gene could be TRBD1 or TRBD2 (5 bases each). V lost 8 bases and J lost 6, with 17 bases in between. The germline CDR1 and CDR2 sequences are GTSNPN and SVGIG (reference sequence). There are 13 residues in the CDR3. The CDR3 protein is CAAGQSQGNIQYF. The CDR3 coding sequence is TGTGCCGCGGGCCAATCCCAGGGAAACATTCAGTACTTC.

This clonotype came up many times. The CDR3 reads CSARRGSGANVLTF. In nucleotides, the CDR3 is TGCAGTGCTAGGAGAGGCTCTGGGGCCAACGTCCTGACTTTC. The chain combines TRBV20-1 with TRBJ2-6; D unclear. The CDR3 contains 14 residues. Germline CDR1 reads DFQATT; CDR2 reads SNEGSKA (reference sequence). The V end lost 3 bases, the J end lost 0 bases, and 6 bases lay between the germline ends.

This clonotype was seen a few times. The chain joins TRBV27 to TRBJ2-2, with a weak D call TRBD1 (6 bases). The CDR3 runs to 16 residues. Trimming left V 6 bases short and J 1 base short, with 15 bases between. Germline assignment: CDR1 MNHEY and CDR2 SMNVEV (reference sequence). CDR3: CASRTPGTLNTGELFF. The CDR3, as DNA: TGTGCCAGCAGAACTCCCGGGACATTGAACACCGGGGAGCTGTTTTTT.

V usage is TRBV7-3 and J usage is TRBJ2-7; 10 bases map to TRBD1. Germline CDR1 and CDR2: SGHTA and FQGTGA. The CDR3 is made up of 15 amino acids. The V and J ends lost 1 base and 5 bases, in that order; junction bases with no gene match: 5. CDR3 sequence: CASSLMGTGVHEQYF. The DNA for the CDR3 is TGTGCCAGCAGCTTAATGGGGACAGGGGTACACGAGCAGTACTTC.

The V call is TRBV29-1, the J call TRBJ2-2; the D is unclear. The CDR3 runs to 12 residues. Trimming stripped 4 bases from V and 7 bases from J, with 10 bases between. Germline assignment: CDR1 SQVTM and CDR2 ANQGSEA. CDR3 bases: TGCAGCGTTGGTGTACAGCTCGGGGAGCTGTTTTTT. Protein product: CSVGVQLGELFF.

The rearrangement links TRBV20-1 to TRBJ2-1; D gene unclear. With 2 bases removed from V and 6 bases from J, the gap between germline ends came to 11 bases. The CDR3 sequence is 13 residues long. CDR1 and CDR2 (germline): DFQATT, SNEGSKA (reference sequence). CDR3 loop: CSARQASINEQFF. DNA of the CDR3: TGCAGTGCTAGACAGGCGTCCATCAATGAGCAGTTCTTC.

This clonotype was observed a handful of times. V is TRBV27 and J is TRBJ2-7; no clear D gene. Germline V gene data show CDR1 as MNHEY and CDR2 as SMNVEV (reference sequence). The length of the CDR3 is 14 residues. V lost 2 bases, J lost 2 bases, and 10 bases lay in between. Written as DNA, the CDR3 is TGTGCCAGCAGTTTAGGTGGGCTGCCCTACGAGCAGTACTTC. Its translation is CASSLGGLPYEQYF.

With regard to this clonotype: The junction departs from the called germline gene at one end, perhaps through a read error. J is TRBJ2-3 and V is TRBV5-1, with 7 bases fitting TRBD1. The length of the CDR3 is 17 residues. The germline CDR1 and CDR2 sequences are SGHRS and YFSETQ. For the CDR3, the DNA is TGCGCCAGCAGCCGCGCAAGACAGGGATTGGGCACAGATACGCAGAATTTT. Encoded protein: CASSRARQGLGTDTQNF.

There are a few counts of this clonotype. The gene calls are TRBV5-4 and TRBJ2-7; TRBD1 aligns across 7 bases. This CDR3 spans 15 amino acids. CDR1 and CDR2 (germline): SGHNT, YYREEE (reference sequence). The junction had 9 bases not matched to a gene; V was cut back by 4 bases and J by 2 bases. CDR3 coding DNA: TGTGCCAGCAGCCAAGGGGGCGGCCAGACCTACGAGCAGTACTTC. Amino acids: CASSQGGGQTYEQYF. Variable domain in full (rest from reference TRBV5-4 and TRBJ2-7): ETGVTQSPTHLIKTRGQQVTLRCSSQSGHNTVSWYQQALGQGPQFIFQYYREEENGRGNFPPRFSGLQFPNYSSELNVNALELDDSALYLCASSQGGGQTYEQYFGPGTRLTVT.

This clonotype has a handful of counts. V usage is TRBV25-1 and J usage is TRBJ1-1; TRBD1 might be the D (6 bases). CDR1 is MGHDK, CDR2 SYGVNS, per germline. CDR3 length: 16 residues. V lost 1 base and J lost 4, with 16 bases in between. The CDR3 sequence is CASSESGQGTGTEAFF. The CDR3 nucleotides read TGTGCCAGCAGTGAATCGGGGCAGGGGACCGGCACTGAAGCTTTCTTT.

This clonotype showed up just a few times. The V call is TRBV7-2, the J call TRBJ2-7; no firm D call. Germline V gene sequence: CDR1 SGHTA, CDR2 FQGNSA. Trimming removed 2 bases from V and 2 bases from J, with 4 bases in between. The CDR3 consists of 12 residues. CDR3 region: CASSLNPYEQYF. CDR3 nucleotide sequence: TGTGCCAGCAGCTTAAACCCCTACGAGCAGTACTTC.

Here the CDR3 DNA reads TGTGCCAGCACCTCCTCCCTTGTCGGGAGGGGGAGGGATGGCTACACCTTC. Amino acid sequence: CASTSSLVGRGRDGYTF. The V call is TRBV6-4, the J call TRBJ1-2; tentatively, D is TRBD1 (6 bases). Per germline, CDR1 MRHNA and CDR2 SNTAGT. Trimming took off 7 bases at V and 6 bases at J, with 27 bases between the two ends. This CDR3 contains 17 residues.

The rearrangement uses TRBV6-2 or TRBV6-3 and TRBJ1-1; no clear D gene. The CDR3 sequence is 16 residues long. V lost 2 bases, J lost 3 bases, and 16 bases lay in between. Germline V gene lookup returns CDR1 MNHEY and CDR2 SVGEGT. The CDR3 spells CASSYRNSGAHTEAFF. The CDR3 nucleotides are TGTGCCAGCAGTTACCGCAACAGTGGTGCCCACACTGAAGCTTTCTTT.

The V call is TRBV12-3 or TRBV12-4, the J call TRBJ2-1; maybe TRBD2 (5 bases). Trimming pared 7 bases from V and 7 bases from J, leaving 8 bases between. The CDR3 is 11 amino acids. The CDR3 DNA reads TGTGCCAGCACAACGGGAAATGAGCAGTTCTTC. Its translation is CASTTGNEQFF.

This clonotype was seen only a few times. V usage is TRBV19 and J usage is TRBJ2-6, with a possible D match to TRBD1 (5 bases). This CDR3 has 18 residues. Germline assignment: CDR1 LNHDA and CDR2 SQIVND (reference sequence). The V and J ends lost 6 bases and 4 bases respectively, with 22 bases between them. CDR3 residues: CASSLSTVLPPGANVLTF. The CDR3 DNA reads TGTGCCAGTAGCCTATCGACAGTTCTTCCCCCCGGGGCCAACGTCCTGACTTTC. Together with reference TRBV19 and TRBJ2-6, the CDR3 gives the full variable domain: DGGITQSPKYLFRKEGQNVTLSCEQNLNHDAMYWYRQDPGQGLRLIYYSQIVNDFQKGDIAEGYSVSREKKESFPLTVTSAQKNPTAFYLCASSLSTVLPPGANVLTFGAGSRLTVL.

The chain is built from TRBV11-2 and TRBJ2-2; 10 bases fit TRBD1. Germline CDR1 and CDR2: SGHAT and FQNNGV. Germline trimming cut 5 bases from V and 1 base from J; bases unmatched to any gene: 10. This CDR3 spans 18 amino acids. The CDR3 DNA sequence: TGTGCCAGCAGCCCAAGAGGTTGGGACAGGGGGAACACCGGGGAGCTGTTTTTT. Translated: CASSPRGWDRGNTGELFF.

This clonotype has a handful of counts. The gene calls are TRBV4-1 and TRBJ2-1; 14 bases align to TRBD2. The germline V gene encodes CDR1 MGHRA and CDR2 YSYEKL. This CDR3 has 16 residues. V lost 4 bases to trimming and J lost 9 bases; unmatched junction nucleotides: 8. CDR3 in amino acids: CASSPGLAGGLSEQFF. The CDR3 bases are TGCGCCAGCAGCCCCGGACTAGCGGGGGGTCTGAGTGAGCAGTTCTTC.

V is TRBV3-1 and J is TRBJ1-5; D might be TRBD1 (6 bases). Germline assignment: CDR1 LGHDT and CDR2 YNNKEL (reference sequence). Between the trimmed V and J ends, which lost 0 bases and 7 bases, there was a span of 13 bases. This CDR3 spans 15 amino acids. Here the CDR3 reads CASSQDNRDLQPQHF. CDR3 coding DNA: TGTGCCAGCAGCCAAGACAACAGGGATTTACAGCCCCAGCATTTT.

This clonotype was counted only a few times. The conserved phenylalanine or tryptophan normally closing the CDR3 is absent here, so this likely arose from a read error. The DNA is left out, because the CDR3 cannot be placed on it with certainty; the CDR3 is given as TCRdb lists it. The V gene is TRBV21-1, the J gene TRBJ2-3; TRBD1 reflects the table's D call only, with no check against the DNA. TRBV21-1 is a pseudogene segment. Both ends counted, the CDR3 spans 14 residues. The CDR3 spells CASNFPGRGGVEGG.

The chain joins TRBV20-1 to TRBJ1-5; D remains unclear. V gave up 5 bases and J gave up 0 bases, with 8 bases separating them. Germline loops: CDR1 DFQATT, CDR2 SNEGSKA (reference sequence). The CDR3 totals 13 residues. CDR3 DNA: TGCAGTGCTTCCACACCTAGCAATCAGCCCCAGCATTTT. Protein sequence: CSASTPSNQPQHF.

V gene TRBV5-1 combines with J gene TRBJ2-3, with TRBD1 matching 7 bases. The CDR3 runs 14 residues. Trimming cost V 1 base and J 6 bases; bases outside gene matches: 5. Germline loops: CDR1 SGHRS, CDR2 YFSETQ. CDR3 coding DNA: TGCGCCAGCAGCTTGCTAACAGGGGACGATACGCAGTATTTT. This translates into CASSLLTGDDTQYF.

CDR3 residues: CASSSREQQFF. The CDR3 nucleotides read TGTGCCAGCAGCTCGCGGGAACAGCAGTTCTTC. This chain links TRBV7-9 with TRBJ2-1, with D possibly being TRBD2 (6 bases). This CDR3 contains 11 residues. Deletions cut 4 bases from V and 11 bases from J, with 9 bases between. Looked up from germline, CDR1 is SEHNR and CDR2 is FQNEAQ (reference sequence). Combining the CDR3 with reference TRBV7-9 and TRBJ2-1 gives the whole variable domain DTGVSQNPRHKITKRGQNVTFRCDPISEHNRLYWYRQTLGQGPEFLTYFQNEAQLEKSRLLSDRFSAERPKGSFSTLEIQRTEQGDSAMYLCASSSREQQFFGPGTRLTVL.

The chain employs TRBV20-1 and TRBJ2-3; 7 bases map to TRBD2. CDR3 length equals 13 residues. V was pared by 0 bases and J by 9 bases, with 6 bases of the junction left unmatched. Per the germline V gene, CDR1 is DFQATT and CDR2 is SNEGSKA (reference sequence). The CDR3 spells CSARDRVGGTQYF. Here the CDR3 DNA reads TGCAGTGCTAGAGATCGGGTGGGGGGGACGCAGTATTTT.